This T cell receptor (beta chain) was identified in a study of blood T cell repertoires in COVID-19. As for the study in general: The United States, Italy and Spain were the sources of the acute and convalescent COVID-19 samples. From T cells, B-cell-depleted T cells, or PBMCs came the material, which was cDNA or gDNA.

Original methodology: Researchers report that nucleated cell counts were estimated from reference gene primer amplification. Only in-frame clones appear in the TCRdb table, and some are missing; sequencing was by immunoSEQ multiplex PCR. V and J calls and clone size are those listed in that table; D and trimming were worked out from the DNA. The profile shows fewer than 85,000 clones, 80% to 95% of them singletons. V shed 0 bases and J shed 8 bases, with 13 bases lying between them. The CDR3 sequence is 14 residues long. Germline V gives CDR1 LNHNV, CDR2 YYDKDF (reference sequence). The chain employs TRBV15 and TRBJ1-2, with D hard to call. The TCR was taken from a woman in her forties or fifties in a cohort sampled during active COVID-19. Sequenced sample: peripheral blood. CDR3 loop: CATSRDGRERGYTF. The CDR3 DNA sequence: TGTGCCACCAGCAGAGATGGGCGGGAGAGGGGCTACACCTTC.